This T cell receptor beta chain is from a study of T cell repertoires in cytomegalovirus infection. Study details: A matching HLA type, together with CMV infection, was signaled by public TCR beta signatures.

The CDR3 runs to 14 residues. Germline V gives CDR1 SGHTA, CDR2 FQGNSA. Deletions cut 0 bases from V and 6 bases from J, with 11 bases between. This clonotype was seen at least ten times. Each CDR3 protein is one row after TCRdb ran MiXCR on the reads. This sample has about 130,000 distinct CDR3 sequences; almost 9% occur once, and the top ten carry around 10%. The sequenced sample consisted of PBMCs. The chain employs TRBV7-2 and TRBJ1-2; D is unresolved. The sequence was collected from a human donor in good health (CMV status not recorded). Some clones in this sample may be carry-over from other donors' samples. This CDR3 reads CASSLAGRNDGYTF. CDR3 nucleotides: TGTGCCAGCAGCTTAGCGGGAAGAAATGATGGCTACACCTTC. The full variable domain, its missing parts supplied by reference TRBV7-2 and TRBJ1-2, is GAGVSQSPSNKVTEKGKDVELRCDPISGHTALYWYRQSLGQGLEFLIYFQGNSAPDKSGLPSDRFSAERTGGSVSTLTIQRTQQEDSAVYLCASSLAGRNDGYTFGSGTRLTVV.